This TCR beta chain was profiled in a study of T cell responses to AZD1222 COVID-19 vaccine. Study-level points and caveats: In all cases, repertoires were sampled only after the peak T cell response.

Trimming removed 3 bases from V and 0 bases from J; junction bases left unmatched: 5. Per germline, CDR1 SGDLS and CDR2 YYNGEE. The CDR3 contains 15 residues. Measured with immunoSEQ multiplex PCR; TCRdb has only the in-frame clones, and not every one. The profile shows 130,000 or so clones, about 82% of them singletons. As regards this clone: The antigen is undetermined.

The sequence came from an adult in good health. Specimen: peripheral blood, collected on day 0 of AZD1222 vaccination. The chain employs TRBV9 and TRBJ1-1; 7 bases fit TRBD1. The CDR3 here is CASSGQGNLNTEAFF. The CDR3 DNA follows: TGTGCCAGCAGCGGACAGGGCAATCTGAACACTGAAGCTTTCTTT.